The clone carrying this T cell receptor beta chain has just a few counts. This specimen belongs to a study of regulatory T cells in long-lasting Graves disease. Researchers made TCR beta libraries by using iRepertoire HTBI primers and running Arm-PCR on CDR3 regions. Via MiXCR, TCRdb re-called the multiplex PCR reads, giving one row per CDR3 protein. The table shows 550,000 to 600,000 distinct CDR3 sequences, with roughly 16% occurring only once. Germline V CDR1 and CDR2: MNHNS, SASEGT. CDR3 length equals 16 residues. V gave up 2 bases and J gave up 4 bases, with 17 bases separating them. Time point indicated: newly diagnosed GD, antithyroid drugs for less than 3 months. PBMCs were the source of the RNA used for TCR sequencing. These same data were also listed under a study on T cells in Graves' hyperthyroidism and ophthalmopathy.

Sequenced here: peripheral blood mononuclear cells (PBMCs), sampled at new diagnosis, from a patient treated with antithyroid drugs. The V and J genes are TRBV6-1 and TRBJ1-1, with D uncertain. The clonotype comes from a man younger than 35 with Graves disease. In DNA, the CDR3 is TGTGCCAGCAGTGAATTGAATCCCCGGGCGGGCACTGAAGCTTTCTTT. It specifies CASSELNPRAGTEAFF.